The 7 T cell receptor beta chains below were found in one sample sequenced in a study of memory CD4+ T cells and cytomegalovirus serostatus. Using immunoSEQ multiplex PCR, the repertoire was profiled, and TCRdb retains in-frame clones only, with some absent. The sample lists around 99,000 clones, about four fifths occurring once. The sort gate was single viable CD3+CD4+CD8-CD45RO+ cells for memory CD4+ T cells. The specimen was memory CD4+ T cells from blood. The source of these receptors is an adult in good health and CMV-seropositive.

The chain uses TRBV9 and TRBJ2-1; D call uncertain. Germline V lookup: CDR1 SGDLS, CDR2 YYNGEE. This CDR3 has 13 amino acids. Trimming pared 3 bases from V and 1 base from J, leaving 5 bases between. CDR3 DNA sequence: TGTGCCAGCAGCGCCGAGTCCTACAATGAGCAGTTCTTC. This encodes CASSAESYNEQFF.

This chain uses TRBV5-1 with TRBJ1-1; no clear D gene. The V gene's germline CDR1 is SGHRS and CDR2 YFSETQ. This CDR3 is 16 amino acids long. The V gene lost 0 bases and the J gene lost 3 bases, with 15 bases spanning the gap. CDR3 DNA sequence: TGCGCCAGCAGCTTGGGGTCGAGTGGGTTCGACACTGAAGCTTTCTTT. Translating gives CASSLGSSGFDTEAFF. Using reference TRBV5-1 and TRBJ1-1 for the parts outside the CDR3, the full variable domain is KAGVTQTPRYLIKTRGQQVTLSCSPISGHRSVSWYQQTPGQGLQFLFEYFSETQRNKGNFPGRFSGRQFSNSRSEMNVSTLELGDSALYLCASSLGSSGFDTEAFFGQGTRLTVV.

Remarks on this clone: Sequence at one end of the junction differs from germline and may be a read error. The CDR3 region has the DNA TGTGCTAGCAGCTTAGCGGGAATGGAGACCCAGTACTTC. This gives the protein CASSLAGMETQYF. The rearrangement uses TRBV7-7 and TRBJ2-5; 8 bases line up with TRBD2. Germline assignment: CDR1 SSHAT and CDR2 FNYEAQ (reference sequence). This CDR3 contains 13 residues.

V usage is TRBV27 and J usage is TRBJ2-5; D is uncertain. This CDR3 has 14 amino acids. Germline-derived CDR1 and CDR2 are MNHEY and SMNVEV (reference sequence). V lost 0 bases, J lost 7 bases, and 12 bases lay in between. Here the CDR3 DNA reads TGTGCCAGCAGTTTATCGGACCCGTTAGGGACCCAGTACTTC. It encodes CASSLSDPLGTQYF.

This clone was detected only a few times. Here the CDR3 DNA reads TGCGCCAGCAGTGCTGGACGGGCAGATAATGAAAAACTGTTTTTT. Protein product: CASSAGRADNEKLFF. The J gene is TRBJ1-4, the V gene TRBV4-1; unclear D gene. Germline V CDR1 and CDR2: MGHRA, YSYEKL. The CDR3 spans 15 residues. With 6 bases removed from V and 4 bases from J, the gap between germline ends came to 15 bases.

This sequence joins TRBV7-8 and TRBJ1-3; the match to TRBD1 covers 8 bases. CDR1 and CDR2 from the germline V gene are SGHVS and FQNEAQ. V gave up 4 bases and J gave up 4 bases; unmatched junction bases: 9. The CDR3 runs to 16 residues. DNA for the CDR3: TGTGCCAGCAGCTGGAGGGACAGGTCCTCCGGAAACACCATATATTTT. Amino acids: CASSWRDRSSGNTIYF. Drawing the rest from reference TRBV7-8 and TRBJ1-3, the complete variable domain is GAGVSQSPRYKVAKRGQDVALRCDPISGHVSLFWYQQALGQGPEFLTYFQNEAQLDKSGLPSDRFFAERPEGSVSTLKIQRTQQEDSAVYLCASSWRDRSSGNTIYFGEGSWLTVV.

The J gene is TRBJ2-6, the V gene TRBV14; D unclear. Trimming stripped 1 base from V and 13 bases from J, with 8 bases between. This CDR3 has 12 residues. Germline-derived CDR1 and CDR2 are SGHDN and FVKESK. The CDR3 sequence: CASSQGARVLTF. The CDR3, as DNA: TGTGCCAGCAGCCAAGGGGCAAGGGTCCTGACTTTC.